The T cell receptor (beta chain) under discussion was sequenced for a study of cytomegalovirus exposure and HLA in healthy donors. Whole-study findings and limits: The tendency of first-cohort TCR clusters to co-occur in the 120 validation repertoires was identified by a subsequent analysis.

Germline V gives CDR1 SGHDT, CDR2 YYEEEE. This CDR3 comprises 14 residues. The V end was cut by 4 bases, the J end by 5 bases, with 15 bases between. Generated by immunoSEQ multiplex PCR, the TCRdb table keeps only in-frame clones and is missing some. The sample holds tens of thousands of clones; approximately 96% are singletons and the top ten take 2% to 2.5%. About this clone itself: The antigen is not known.

Sequencing used PBMCs. V usage is TRBV5-6 and J usage is TRBJ1-2; tentatively, D is TRBD1 (6 bases). The origin of this receptor is a man aged 18 to 30 in good health and CMV-seronegative. As DNA, the CDR3 is TGTGCCAGCAGCCTTTCGGGGGGCTTTTATGGCTACACCTTC. It encodes CASSLSGGFYGYTF.